The 5 T cell receptor beta chains presented below share a single source sample, sequenced in a study of OX40 agonist ivuxolimab in advanced cancers. Using immunoSEQ multiplex PCR, the repertoire was profiled, and TCRdb retains in-frame clones only, with some absent. There are approximately 60,000 clones in the sample; over 75% occur only once, and under 0.5% lies in the top ten. The sequencing used CD4+ or CD8+ T cells sorted from blood, collected in a trial of the OX40 agonist ivuxolimab. These receptors were collected from an adult with an advanced solid tumor such as melanoma, head and neck, liver or kidney cancer.

DNA of the CDR3: TGTGCCAGCAGTTACTGGGCGGTGGATACGCAGTATTTT. Translated, it gives CASSYWAVDTQYF. The rearrangement uses TRBV6-5 and TRBJ2-3; D call uncertain. Germline CDR1 and CDR2: MNHEY and SVGAGI. The CDR3 length is 13 residues. The V end was cut by 1 base, the J end by 6 bases, with 8 bases between.

V usage is TRBV5-6 and J usage is TRBJ1-2; 10 nucleotides agree with TRBD1. V trimming: 4 bases; J trimming: 3 bases; junction bases outside the gene matches: 15. The length of the CDR3 is 18 residues. Germline CDR1 and CDR2: SGHDT and YYEEEE. CDR3 nucleotide sequence: TGTGCCAGCAGCGACGACAATCGACCGACAGGGGGCGACTATGGCTACACCTTC. It specifies CASSDDNRPTGGDYGYTF.

J is TRBJ2-7 and V is TRBV9, with 7 bases lining up with TRBD1. The junction had 2 bases not matched to a gene; V was cut back by 7 bases and J by 1 base. Germline V gene sequence: CDR1 SGDLS, CDR2 YYNGEE. There are 12 residues in the CDR3. The CDR3 DNA is TGTGCCAGCGGGGGACAGTCCTACGAGCAGTACTTC. It encodes CASGGQSYEQYF. The full variable domain, in which reference TRBV9 and TRBJ2-7 provide the parts outside the CDR3, is DSGVTQTPKHLITATGQRVTLRCSPRSGDLSVYWYQQSLDQGLQFLIQYYNGEERAKGNILERFSAQQFPDLHSELNLSSLELGDSALYFCASGGQSYEQYFGPGTRLTVT.

The chain employs TRBV7-6 and TRBJ1-1; 10 bases agree with TRBD1. Germline loops: CDR1 SGHVS, CDR2 FNYEAQ. The CDR3 spans 17 residues. With 9 bases clipped from V and 1 base from J, the junction kept 14 bases outside the gene matches. The CDR3 region is CARAPGQGCIPNTEAFF. CDR3 DNA sequence: TGTGCCAGAGCCCCGGGACAGGGGTGTATTCCGAACACTGAAGCTTTCTTT.

V usage is TRBV6-1 and J usage is TRBJ2-3; D could derive from TRBD1 or TRBD2 (5 bases each). CDR3 length: 17 amino acids. Germline values: CDR1 MNHNS, CDR2 SASEGT. V shed 2 bases and J shed 1 base, with 16 bases lying between them. DNA for the CDR3: TGTGCCAGCAGTGAACCCCCCGGGGCCTCTCGCACAGATACGCAGTATTTT. This codes for CASSEPPGASRTDTQYF.